The 29 T cell receptor beta chains below come from one sample, sequenced in a study of radiotherapy plus CTLA-4 blockade in lung cancer. Libraries were prepared by immunoSEQ multiplex PCR; TCRdb keeps only in-frame clonotypes and omits some of them. The table has tens of thousands of clones, roughly 76% seen once. The sample was peripheral blood, taken from a patient treated with radiotherapy plus ipilimumab. The receptors come from a human donor with non-small cell lung cancer who had stable disease on radiotherapy plus ipilimumab.

The chain joins TRBV6-5 to TRBJ2-2, with 9 bases identical to TRBD1. Losses at the gene ends were 6 bases for V and 0 bases for J; bases not matched to a gene: 2. This CDR3 is 15 amino acids long. Per germline, CDR1 MNHEY and CDR2 SVGAGI. The CDR3 reads CASRRDRANTGELFF. CDR3 coding DNA: TGTGCCAGCAGAAGGGACAGGGCGAACACCGGGGAGCTGTTTTTT.

The chain carries TRBV30 and TRBJ1-6; 9 nucleotides agree with TRBD1. CDR1 and CDR2 (germline): GTSNPN, SVGIG (reference sequence). This CDR3 has 15 amino acids. V was clipped by 3 bases and J by 6 bases; unmatched bases: 6. The chain's CDR3 is CAWRLQGATNSPLHF. The CDR3 DNA reads TGTGCCTGGAGATTACAGGGGGCGACTAATTCACCCCTCCACTTT.

Concerning this clone itself: Other DNA sequences in the sample encode the same CDR3. The rearrangement uses TRBV6-1 and TRBJ1-1, with D unresolved. V shed 3 bases and J shed 1 base, with 6 bases lying between them. CDR3 length: 13 residues. In germline, CDR1 is MNHNS, CDR2 SASEGT. CDR3 in amino acids: CASSDQGNTEAFF. CDR3 DNA: TGTGCCAGCAGTGACCAAGGGAACACTGAAGCTTTCTTT.

This clone was seen once. This chain joins TRBV7-2 and TRBJ2-5; D gene ambiguous. The end of the DNA is better explained by TRBJ2-7, so the J call may be wrong. The CDR3 contains 12 residues. Germline V gene data show CDR1 as SGHTA and CDR2 as FQGNSA. CDR3 in amino acids: CASSFLGYEQYF. For the CDR3, the DNA is TGTGCCAGCAGCTTTTTGGGTTACGAGCAGTACTTC.

The chain uses TRBV7-6 and TRBJ2-5; D is possibly TRBD1 or TRBD2 (5 bases each). V was trimmed by 5 bases and J by 4 bases, leaving 20 bases between them. CDR1 is SGHVS and CDR2 is FNYEAQ in the germline V gene. The CDR3 length is 16 residues. Here the CDR3 DNA reads TGTGCCAGCAGCCCATGGGGCAAGGCCGCGGGAGAGACCCAGTACTTC. Its protein is CASSPWGKAAGETQYF. Filled out from reference TRBV7-6 and TRBJ2-5, the complete variable domain reads GAGVSQSPRYKVTKRGQDVALRCDPISGHVSLYWYRQALGQGPEFLTYFNYEAQQDKSGLPNDRFSAERPEGSISTLTIQRTEQRDSAMYRCASSPWGKAAGETQYFGPGTRLLVL.

CDR3 in amino acids: CSATGTVSGNTIYF. The CDR3 DNA reads TGCAGCGCGACCGGGACGGTCTCTGGAAACACCATATATTTT. The rearrangement joins TRBV29-1 to TRBJ1-3, with D possibly being TRBD1 (5 bases). V gave up 7 bases and J gave up 0 bases, with 13 bases separating them. The CDR3 is 14 amino acids. Germline loops: CDR1 SQVTM, CDR2 ANQGSEA.

This rearrangement joins TRBV6-1 to TRBJ2-7; no firm D call. The germline V gene has CDR1 MNHNS and CDR2 SASEGT. This CDR3 spans 13 amino acids. V was shortened by 8 bases and J by 2 bases, with 13 bases between the two germline ends. The CDR3 sequence: CASRYLHTYEQYF. The CDR3 DNA reads TGTGCCAGCCGCTATCTCCATACCTACGAGCAGTACTTC.

This clone came up a few times. This rearrangement joins TRBV10-3 to TRBJ1-2; unclear D gene. CDR1 and CDR2 from the germline V gene are ENHRY and SYGVKD. CDR3 length equals 13 residues. Trimming shortened V by 7 bases and J by 0 bases, and 9 bases separated the two germline ends. This CDR3 is CAITLTANYGYTF. The CDR3 region has the DNA TGTGCCATCACCCTGACGGCTAACTATGGCTACACCTTC.

The sample holds a few counts of this clone. V gene TRBV7-2 combines with J gene TRBJ2-1; D may be TRBD2 (7 bases). CDR1 and CDR2 from the germline V gene are SGHTA and FQGNSA. V dropped 5 bases and J dropped 4 bases, with 12 bases sitting between them. The CDR3 loop spans 14 amino acids. CDR3 sequence reads: CASSRGGGYNEQFF. CDR3 in DNA: TGTGCCAGCAGCCGAGGGGGGGGTTACAATGAGCAGTTCTTC.

This clone was seen only a few times. For the CDR3, the DNA is TGTGCCAGCAGCCGACGAGGACCGGGCACAGATACGCAGTATTTT. Translated, it gives CASSRRGPGTDTQYF. The chain uses TRBV6-5 and TRBJ2-3; unclear D gene. Trimming removed 6 bases at V and 1 base at J, with 14 bases between. The CDR3 loop spans 15 amino acids. CDR1 is MNHEY and CDR2 is SVGAGI in the germline V gene.

This clone was recorded only once. V usage is TRBV7-2 and J usage is TRBJ1-1; D unresolved. Germline-derived CDR1 and CDR2 are SGHTA and FQGNSA. Trimming stripped 2 bases from V and 4 bases from J, with 8 bases between. CDR3 length: 13 residues. CDR3 in amino acids: CASSLTSATEAFF. In DNA, the CDR3 is TGTGCCAGCAGCTTAACAAGCGCCACTGAAGCTTTCTTT.

This chain joins TRBV6-5 and TRBJ1-2; possibly TRBD1 for D (5 bases). CDR3 size: 13 residues. The V end lost 5 bases, the J end lost 1 base, and 8 bases lay between the germline ends. Germline CDR1 and CDR2: MNHEY and SVGAGI. CDR3 coding DNA: TGTGCCAGCAGTCGACAGCTTAACTATGGCTACACCTTC. Amino acid sequence: CASSRQLNYGYTF.

The rearrangement joins TRBV7-6 to TRBJ2-7; 7 bases agree with TRBD1. Germline lookup yields CDR1 SGHVS and CDR2 FNYEAQ. The CDR3 is made up of 15 amino acids. The trim removed 4 bases at V and 0 bases at J, leaving 6 bases unmatched. This chain's CDR3 is CASSWAGTDSYEQYF. CDR3 bases: TGTGCCAGCAGCTGGGCCGGGACAGACTCCTACGAGCAGTACTTC.

This sequence joins TRBV28 and TRBJ2-7; D is possibly TRBD1 (6 bases). The CDR3 sequence is 15 residues long. V was pared by 7 bases and J by 5 bases, with 21 bases between. CDR1 and CDR2 from the germline V gene are MDHEN and SYDVKM. DNA for the CDR3: TGTGCCAGCATGTCCTTATTGTCTGGGGGCGACGAGCAGTACGTC. Amino acids: CASMSLLSGGDEQYV.

This rearrangement joins TRBV19 to TRBJ2-1; a possible D gene is TRBD1 (6 bases). This CDR3 region has 17 residues. CDR1 is LNHDA and CDR2 is SQIVND in the germline V gene (reference sequence). Trimming took 7 bases from V and 0 from J, leaving 19 bases between them. CDR3 DNA: TGTGCCAGTAAAGGGGGTCTCTTGTACAACTCCTACAATGAGCAGTTCTTC. Translating gives CASKGGLLYNSYNEQFF.

The chain has TRBV6-1 and TRBJ1-6; D is perhaps TRBD1 (6 bases). The CDR3 is made up of 13 amino acids. Germline V gene sequence: CDR1 MNHNS, CDR2 SASEGT. Trimming cost V 10 bases and J 5 bases, with 12 bases left between them. The CDR3 DNA reads as TGTGCCATCGACAGGATTCATAATTCACCCCTCCACTTT. It yields the protein CAIDRIHNSPLHF.

This clone appeared once. J is TRBJ1-1 and V is TRBV30; 8 nucleotides align to TRBD1. The CDR3 has 15 residues. J gave up 0 bases and V 4 bases, and 7 bases lay outside the gene matches. Germline CDR1 reads GTSNPN; CDR2 reads SVGIG (reference sequence). The CDR3 is CAWIKDRALNTEAFF. Written as DNA, the CDR3 is TGTGCCTGGATCAAGGACAGGGCATTGAACACTGAAGCTTTCTTT. The full variable domain, in which reference TRBV30 and TRBJ1-1 provide the parts outside the CDR3, is SQTIHQWPATLVQPVGSPLSLECTVEGTSNPNLYWYRQAAGRGLQLLFYSVGIGQISSEVPQNLSASRPQDRQFILSSKKLLLSDSGFYLCAWIKDRALNTEAFFGQGTRLTVV.

The J gene is TRBJ2-3, the V gene TRBV6-7, with 7 bases that match TRBD1. TRBV6-7 is an ORF for which the function is uncertain. The CDR3 spans 15 residues. The ends lost 2 bases at V and 1 base at J; junction bases unmatched: 3. CDR3 sequence: CASSYHGTGTDTQYF. The CDR3 nucleotides are TGTGCCAGCAGTTACCACGGGACAGGCACAGATACGCAGTATTTT.

The gene calls are TRBV7-8 and TRBJ1-5; 9 nucleotides line up with TRBD1. The germline gives CDR1 SGHVS, CDR2 FQNEAQ. V lost 2 bases to trimming and J lost 4 bases; unmatched junction nucleotides: 3. The CDR3 sequence is 15 residues long. The CDR3 sequence: CASSLIGTGNQPQHF. The CDR3 DNA is TGTGCCAGCAGCTTAATCGGGACAGGGAATCAGCCCCAGCATTTT. The variable domain in full, completed from reference TRBV7-8 and TRBJ1-5, reads GAGVSQSPRYKVAKRGQDVALRCDPISGHVSLFWYQQALGQGPEFLTYFQNEAQLDKSGLPSDRFFAERPEGSVSTLKIQRTQQEDSAVYLCASSLIGTGNQPQHFGDGTRLSIL.

The rearrangement links TRBV13 to TRBJ1-2; 7 bases are a match to TRBD1. This CDR3 has 13 amino acids. In germline, CDR1 is PRHDT, CDR2 FYEKMQ (reference sequence). V shed 2 bases, J shed 3 bases, and the junction held 0 bases outside the gene matches. Here the CDR3 DNA reads TGTGCCAGCAGCTTACAGGGGGACTATGGCTACACCTTC. This translates into CASSLQGDYGYTF.

The V call is TRBV13, the J call TRBJ1-3; a possible D gene is TRBD1 (5 bases). Germline V lookup: CDR1 PRHDT, CDR2 FYEKMQ (reference sequence). Trimming cost V 5 bases and J 5 bases, with 13 bases left between them. The CDR3 sequence is 14 residues long. The CDR3 sequence is CASSAWDLRNTIYF. For the CDR3, the DNA is TGTGCCAGCAGCGCCTGGGACCTTAGAAACACCATATATTTT.

The genes are TRBV12-1 and TRBJ2-3; TRBD2 reflects the table's D call only, with no check against the DNA. TRBV12-1 is a pseudogene. The CDR3 runs to 17 residues. CDR3 sequence: CASSFDERGGSTDTQYF. In DNA, the CDR3 is TGTGCCAGCAGCTTCGACGAGCGGGGGGGTAGCACAGATACGCAGTATTTT.

This chain joins TRBV11-2 and TRBJ2-3; TRBD1 aligns across 10 bases. Germline loops: CDR1 SGHAT, CDR2 FQNNGV. This CDR3 is built from 17 residues. Trimming cost V 5 bases and J 1 base; bases outside gene matches: 9. The CDR3 coding sequence is TGTGCCAGCAGCCTCCTTGGAGGGACAGGGGGCACAGATACGCAGTATTTT. Its protein product is CASSLLGGTGGTDTQYF.

The chain employs TRBV6-5 and TRBJ1-5, with 7 bases identical to TRBD1. The CDR3 has 13 residues. V was clipped by 6 bases and J by 8 bases; unmatched bases: 7. The germline CDR1 and CDR2 sequences are MNHEY and SVGAGI. In nucleotides, the CDR3 is TGTGCCAGCAGAACAGGGGAAGGAGAGCCCCAGCATTTT. Protein sequence: CASRTGEGEPQHF.

This sequence joins TRBV5-1 and TRBJ2-7; 8 nucleotides match TRBD1. V shed 7 bases and J 4 bases; nucleotides not matched to a gene: 1. CDR1 is SGHRS and CDR2 is YFSETQ in the germline V gene. CDR3 length: 11 amino acids. The CDR3 region is CASRDRYEQYF. Here the CDR3 DNA reads TGCGCCAGCCGGGACAGGTACGAGCAGTACTTC. Based on the CDR3 plus reference TRBV5-1 and TRBJ2-7, the full variable domain is KAGVTQTPRYLIKTRGQQVTLSCSPISGHRSVSWYQQTPGQGLQFLFEYFSETQRNKGNFPGRFSGRQFSNSRSEMNVSTLELGDSALYLCASRDRYEQYFGPGTRLTVT.

The chain has TRBV19 and TRBJ2-1; perhaps TRBD1 as D (5 bases). Germline CDR1 is LNHDA and CDR2 is SQIVND (reference sequence). This CDR3 is built from 17 residues. Trimming took off 1 base at V and 3 bases at J, with 16 bases between the two ends. The DNA of the CDR3 is TGTGCCAGTAGTATAGGCGCTTTGGGGCGTAACTACAATGAGCAGTTCTTC. Translation: CASSIGALGRNYNEQFF.

This chain links TRBV7-9 with TRBJ1-2; the match to TRBD1 covers 7 bases. There are 13 residues in the CDR3. Germline V lookup: CDR1 SEHNR, CDR2 FQNEAQ (reference sequence). Trimming removed 4 bases from V and 6 bases from J; junction bases left unmatched: 5. CDR3 loop: CASSSGGRNGYTF. Written as DNA, the CDR3 is TGTGCCAGCAGCTCAGGGGGGAGGAATGGCTACACCTTC.

This clone was seen just once. J is TRBJ2-6 and V is TRBV5-1; a weak D match, TRBD1 (5 bases). Germline V gene sequence: CDR1 SGHRS, CDR2 YFSETQ. This CDR3 has 15 amino acids. V lost 2 bases, J lost 2 bases, and 8 bases lay in between. CDR3 protein: CASSFSRAGANVLTF. Written as DNA, the CDR3 is TGCGCCAGCAGCTTTAGCAGGGCTGGGGCCAACGTCCTGACTTTC.

V is TRBV18 and J is TRBJ2-2; D is perhaps TRBD2 (6 bases). Per germline, CDR1 KGHSH and CDR2 LQKENI. V was shortened by 1 base and J by 1 base, with 13 bases between the two germline ends. CDR3 length: 17 residues. The CDR3 DNA follows: TGTGCCAGCTCACCACGAGGAGGGCTGGGGAACACCGGGGAGCTGTTTTTT. Amino acid sequence: CASSPRGGLGNTGELFF. Together with reference TRBV18 and TRBJ2-2, the CDR3 gives the full variable domain: NAGVMQNPRHLVRRRGQEARLRCSPMKGHSHVYWYRQLPEEGLKFMVYLQKENIIDESGMPKERFSAEFPKEGPSILRIQQVVRGDSAAYFCASSPRGGLGNTGELFFGEGSRLTVL.